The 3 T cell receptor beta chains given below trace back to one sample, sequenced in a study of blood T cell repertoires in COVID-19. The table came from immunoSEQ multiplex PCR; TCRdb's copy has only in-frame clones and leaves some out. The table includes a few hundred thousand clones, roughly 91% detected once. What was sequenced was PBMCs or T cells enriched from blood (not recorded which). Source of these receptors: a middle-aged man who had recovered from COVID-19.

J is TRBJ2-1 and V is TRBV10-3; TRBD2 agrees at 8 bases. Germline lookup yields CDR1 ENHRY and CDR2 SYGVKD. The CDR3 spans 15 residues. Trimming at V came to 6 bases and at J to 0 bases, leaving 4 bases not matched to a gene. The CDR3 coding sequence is TGTGCCATCAGGGTAGCGGGGAGCTCCTACAATGAGCAGTTCTTC. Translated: CAIRVAGSSYNEQFF.

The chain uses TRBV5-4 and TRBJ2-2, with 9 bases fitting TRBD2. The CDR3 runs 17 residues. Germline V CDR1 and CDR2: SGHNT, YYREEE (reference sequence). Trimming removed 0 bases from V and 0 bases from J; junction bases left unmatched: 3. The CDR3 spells CASSLDLAGANTGELFF. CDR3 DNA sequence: TGTGCCAGCAGCTTGGATTTAGCGGGGGCGAACACCGGGGAGCTGTTTTTT. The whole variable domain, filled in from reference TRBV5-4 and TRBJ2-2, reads ETGVTQSPTHLIKTRGQQVTLRCSSQSGHNTVSWYQQALGQGPQFIFQYYREEENGRGNFPPRFSGLQFPNYSSELNVNALELDDSALYLCASSLDLAGANTGELFFGEGSRLTVL.

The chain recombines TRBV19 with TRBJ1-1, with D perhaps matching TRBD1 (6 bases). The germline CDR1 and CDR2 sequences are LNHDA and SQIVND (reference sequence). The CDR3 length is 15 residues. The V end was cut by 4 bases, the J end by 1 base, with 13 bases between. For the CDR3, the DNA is TGTGCCAGTAGTAAGAATACAGGGACGAACACTGAAGCTTTCTTT. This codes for CASSKNTGTNTEAFF.